The rows below give T cell receptor beta chains drawn from one sample of a study of blood T cell repertoires in COVID-19. Data came from immunoSEQ multiplex PCR; TCRdb stores just in-frame clones and leaves some out. The sample records approximately 56,000 clones, approximately 83% being singletons. The sample taken for sequencing was peripheral blood. These receptors all stem from a man in his 70s with active COVID-19. Both conserved end residues are part of each CDR3. The order of the fields is J gene, V gene, clone size, CDR3 protein. Some rows mark clone size as missing; the rest say once, few, many or name a class of expanded clone.

J: TRBJ1-5; V: TRBV6-2/TRBV6-3; size: NA; CDR3: CASSFTRQGRTQPQHF
J: TRBJ1-2; V: TRBV5-6; size: NA; CDR3: CASNDRGRGPYGYTF
J: TRBJ2-1; V: TRBV7-9; size: once; CDR3: CASSLNIYNEQFF
J: TRBJ2-3; V: TRBV9; size: NA; CDR3: CASSCLTDTQYF
J: TRBJ2-1; V: TRBV5-1; size: NA; CDR3: CASRPQRQRLNEQFF
J: TRBJ2-7; V: TRBV5-1; size: NA; CDR3: CASSLGQGALSYEQYF
J: TRBJ1-1; V: TRBV19; size: once; CDR3: CASSIGAGGFTEAFF
J: TRBJ1-4; V: TRBV18; size: NA; CDR3: CASSPPDSFAANEKLFF
J: TRBJ1-5; V: TRBV12-3/TRBV12-4; size: NA; CDR3: CASSFQADQPQHF
J: TRBJ2-2; V: TRBV9; size: NA; CDR3: CASSPRTGWTGELFF
J: TRBJ2-2; V: TRBV6-5; size: NA; CDR3: CASSFQTGVNTGELFF
J: TRBJ2-4; V: TRBV7-8; size: NA; CDR3: CASSFGGDQKNIQYF
J: TRBJ1-1; V: TRBV9; size: once; CDR3: CASSPTRLMNTEAFF
J: TRBJ2-7; V: TRBV5-4; size: NA; CDR3: CASSQLAGAYEQYF
J: TRBJ1-4; V: TRBV11-2; size: NA; CDR3: CASSLSIGQGVNEKLFF
J: TRBJ1-3; V: TRBV9; size: NA; CDR3: CASSKGETGNTIYF
J: TRBJ1-2; V: TRBV19; size: once; CDR3: CASTTGPRGGYTF
J: TRBJ2-7; V: TRBV7-8; size: NA; CDR3: CASSPYRDEQYF
J: TRBJ2-2; V: TRBV6-2/TRBV6-3; size: NA; CDR3: CASSFRGGELFF
J: TRBJ2-5; V: TRBV7-2; size: few; CDR3: CASSLGPRLAGALMKAQYF
J: TRBJ1-4; V: TRBV18; size: NA; CDR3: CASSSGTAGGLDNEKLFF
J: TRBJ2-1; V: TRBV6-5; size: NA; CDR3: CASRTDRDSYNEQFF
J: TRBJ2-1; V: TRBV21-1; size: NA; CDR3: CASSGSGTGDDVEQFF
J: TRBJ1-1; V: TRBV6-6; size: NA; CDR3: CASSYSPSGTEAFF
J: TRBJ2-7; V: TRBV5-4; size: NA; CDR3: CASSLGDRGLRNEQYF
J: TRBJ2-3; V: TRBV6-5; size: NA; CDR3: CASSYRDRVTDTQYF
J: TRBJ1-1; V: TRBV18; size: NA; CDR3: CASSPSRDTEAFF
J: TRBJ2-1; V: TRBV4-3; size: NA; CDR3: CASRGGGPEQFF
J: TRBJ1-6; V: TRBV12-5; size: once; CDR3: CASGLVHFPGGHSPLHF
J: TRBJ2-3; V: TRBV13; size: once; CDR3: CASSLWTSGAPTQYF
J: TRBJ1-3; V: TRBV14; size: few; CDR3: CASSRRRGRGNTIYF
J: TRBJ1-1; V: TRBV18; size: NA; CDR3: CASSPSWGRNTEAFF
J: TRBJ2-3; V: TRBV7-2; size: NA; CDR3: CASSPRDTDTQYF
J: TRBJ1-1; V: TRBV6-5; size: NA; CDR3: CASNYRGNTEAFF
J: TRBJ2-1; V: TRBV9; size: once; CDR3: CASSVEGGPYNEQFF
J: TRBJ1-6; V: TRBV19; size: NA; CDR3: CASKGPGNSPLHF
J: TRBJ2-5; V: TRBV5-4; size: NA; CDR3: CASSRASGRLYQETQYF
J: TRBJ2-5; V: TRBV9; size: NA; CDR3: CASSVGPDWRAQETQYF
J: TRBJ1-1; V: TRBV25-1; size: NA; CDR3: CASSPTRTGTYTEAFF
J: TRBJ2-1; V: TRBV9; size: NA; CDR3: CASSVGSTGNEQFF
J: TRBJ2-5; V: TRBV3-1/TRBV3-2; size: NA; CDR3: CASSQVRGRETQYF
J: TRBJ1-6; V: TRBV2; size: NA; CDR3: CASSEARDYNSPLHF
J: TRBJ1-1; V: TRBV6-2/TRBV6-3; size: NA; CDR3: CASSQDFFVGSEAFF
J: TRBJ2-1; V: TRBV2; size: NA; CDR3: CASGGTGVSGEQFF
J: TRBJ2-5; V: TRBV18; size: NA; CDR3: CASSPPRETQYF
J: TRBJ1-1; V: TRBV3-1/TRBV3-2; size: NA; CDR3: CASSQVPAPRDRGGGTEAFF
J: TRBJ2-7; V: TRBV7-9; size: few; CDR3: CASAWGAGFGEQYF
J: TRBJ2-3; V: TRBV24-1; size: NA; CDR3: CATSAAGTDTQYF
J: TRBJ1-2; V: TRBV7-8; size: NA; CDR3: CASSLGTANYGYTF
J: TRBJ1-2; V: TRBV5-1; size: NA; CDR3: CASSLARAGYGYTF
J: TRBJ2-3; V: TRBV2; size: NA; CDR3: CASSDPAGPSTDTQYF
J: TRBJ1-2; V: TRBV7-2; size: NA; CDR3: CASSPTYYGYTF
J: TRBJ1-6; V: TRBV5-1; size: NA; CDR3: CASRPGQGDNSPLHF
J: TRBJ1-6; V: TRBV27; size: NA; CDR3: CASSETGFSPLHF
J: TRBJ2-2; V: TRBV7-2; size: NA; CDR3: CASSLEPSTNTGELFF
J: TRBJ1-2; V: TRBV5-1; size: NA; CDR3: CASSFRLWGDVGYTF
J: TRBJ2-1; V: TRBV2; size: NA; CDR3: CASSEALPGGPDEQFF
J: TRBJ2-1; V: TRBV2; size: NA; CDR3: CAAEDVPAGGLNEQFF